This T cell receptor beta chain was identified in a study of T-cell reconstitution after alpha-beta-depleted transplantation in children. Turning to this clonotype: No antigen is known for it.

Preparation of the TCRbeta library used unique molecular identifiers. One entry per CDR3 protein, called by TCRdb with MiXCR from the PCR reads. The sample has 90,000 to 100,000 distinct CDR3 sequences; 20% to 25% are singletons. Study-wide results and caveats: Surviving recipient T cells and thymic progenitors produced the high day-60 TCRbeta diversity seen in some patients. Newly generated T cells supplied most T-cell counts and diversity one year post-transplant. Alpha-beta T cells present about two months after transplant were reported to originate from several hundred expanded graft clones.

V lost 7 bases to trimming and J lost 2 bases, with 14 bases between them. Germline V gene lookup returns CDR1 SQVTM and CDR2 ANQGSEA. There are 13 residues in the CDR3. This material consisted of PBMCs, taken before TCRalphabeta/CD19-depleted stem cell transplant. The rearrangement uses TRBV29-1 and TRBJ1-2; D remains ambiguous. The clonotype originates from a boy aged 2 to 10 with acute lymphoblastic leukemia, due to receive a stem cell transplant. The CDR3 coding sequence is TGCAGCGCCGGAACCGGGGAGAACTATGGCTACACCTTC. The encoded protein is CSAGTGENYGYTF.